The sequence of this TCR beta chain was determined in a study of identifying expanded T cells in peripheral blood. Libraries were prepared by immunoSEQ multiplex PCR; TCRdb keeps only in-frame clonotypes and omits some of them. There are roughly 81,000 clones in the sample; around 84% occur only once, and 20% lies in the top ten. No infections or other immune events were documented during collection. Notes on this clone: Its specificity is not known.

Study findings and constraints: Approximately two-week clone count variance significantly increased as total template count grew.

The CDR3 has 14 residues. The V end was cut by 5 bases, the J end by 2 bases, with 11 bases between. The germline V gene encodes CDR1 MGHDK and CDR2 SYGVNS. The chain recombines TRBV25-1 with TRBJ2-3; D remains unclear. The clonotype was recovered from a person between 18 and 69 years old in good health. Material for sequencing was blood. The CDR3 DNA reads TGTGCCAGCAGTAGAGCAGACCCCACAGATACGCAGTATTTT. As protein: CASSRADPTDTQYF. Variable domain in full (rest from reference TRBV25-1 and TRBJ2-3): EADIYQTPRYLVIGTGKKITLECSQTMGHDKMYWYQQDPGMELHLIHYSYGVNSTEKGDLSSESTVSRIRTEHFPLTLESARPSHTSQYLCASSRADPTDTQYFGPGTRLTVL.